This T cell receptor (beta chain) was captured in a study of long-term antiretroviral therapy in people with HIV. The libraries were made with immunoSEQ v3.0 at survey level. Sequencing was performed with immunoSEQ multiplex PCR; in TCRdb, only in-frame clones are kept and a portion is missing. The data show 35,000 to 50,000 clones, with about nine tenths seen just once and around 5% held by the top ten. The sequenced sample was unsorted PBMCs, obtained 0.1 years before starting antiretroviral therapy. The sequence derives from a woman aged 50 to 60 with HIV.

The CDR3 region has the DNA TGTGCCAGCAGTGAAGCGGGCCAGCTAAATTCACCCCTCCACTTT. Translation gives CASSEAGQLNSPLHF. The chain has TRBV2 and TRBJ1-6, with no clear D. Trimming cost V 0 bases and J 7 bases, with 10 bases left between them. CDR3 size: 15 residues. The V gene's germline CDR1 is SNHLY and CDR2 FYNNEI.